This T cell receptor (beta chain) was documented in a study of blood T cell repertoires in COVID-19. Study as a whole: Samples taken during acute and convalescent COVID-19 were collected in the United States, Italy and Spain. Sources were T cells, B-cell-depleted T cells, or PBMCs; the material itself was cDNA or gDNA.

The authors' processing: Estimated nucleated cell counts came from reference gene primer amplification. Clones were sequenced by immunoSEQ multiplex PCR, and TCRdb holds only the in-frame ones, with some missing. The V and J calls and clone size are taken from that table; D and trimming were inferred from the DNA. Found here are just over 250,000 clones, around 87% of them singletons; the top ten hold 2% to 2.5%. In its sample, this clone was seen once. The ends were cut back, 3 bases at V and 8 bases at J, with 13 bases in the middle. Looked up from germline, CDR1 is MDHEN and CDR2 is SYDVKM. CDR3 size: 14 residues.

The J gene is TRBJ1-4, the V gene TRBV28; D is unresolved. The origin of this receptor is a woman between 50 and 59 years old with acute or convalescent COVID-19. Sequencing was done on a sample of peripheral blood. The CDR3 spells CASSFDNSQEKLFF. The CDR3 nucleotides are TGTGCCAGCAGTTTTGATAACAGTCAGGAAAAACTGTTTTTT.